This T cell receptor beta chain comes out of a study of blood T cell repertoires in COVID-19. Study information: Sample material is recorded as cDNA or gDNA derived from T cells, B-cell-depleted T cells, or PBMCs.

The table came from immunoSEQ multiplex PCR; TCRdb's copy has only in-frame clones and leaves some out. The sample lists under 200,000 clones; 80% to 90% were seen once. The V end was cut by 6 bases, the J end by 2 bases, with 11 bases between. Germline V lookup: CDR1 SGHAT, CDR2 FQDESV (reference sequence). The CDR3 is 13 amino acids. V usage is TRBV11-1 and J usage is TRBJ2-7, with D hard to call. The specimen sequenced was peripheral blood. This TCR was sampled from a woman aged 60-75 years who had recovered from COVID-19. CDR3 region: CASSRPPAYEQYF. For the CDR3, the DNA is TGTGCCAGCAGTCGTCCTCCGGCCTACGAGCAGTACTTC.